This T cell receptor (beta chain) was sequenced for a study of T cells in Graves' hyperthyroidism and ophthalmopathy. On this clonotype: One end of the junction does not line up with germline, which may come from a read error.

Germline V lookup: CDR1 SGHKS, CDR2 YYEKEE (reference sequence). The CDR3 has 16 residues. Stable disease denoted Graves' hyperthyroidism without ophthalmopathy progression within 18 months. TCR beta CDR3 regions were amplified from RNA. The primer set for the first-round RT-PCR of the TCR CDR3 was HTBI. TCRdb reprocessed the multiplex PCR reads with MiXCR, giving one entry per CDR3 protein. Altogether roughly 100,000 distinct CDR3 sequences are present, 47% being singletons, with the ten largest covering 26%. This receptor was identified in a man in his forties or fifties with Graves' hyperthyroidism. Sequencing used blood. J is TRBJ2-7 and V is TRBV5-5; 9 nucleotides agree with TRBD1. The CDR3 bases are TGTGCCAGCAGCTCAATAACAGGGGGCCTCTCCTACGGGCAGTACTTC. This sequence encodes CASSSITGGLSYGQYF. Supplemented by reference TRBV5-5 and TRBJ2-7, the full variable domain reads DAGVTQSPTHLIKTRGQQVTLRCSPISGHKSVSWYQQVLGQGPQFIFQYYEKEERGRGNFPDRFSARQFPNYSSELNVNALLLGDSALYLCASSSITGGLSYGQYFGPGTRLTVT.